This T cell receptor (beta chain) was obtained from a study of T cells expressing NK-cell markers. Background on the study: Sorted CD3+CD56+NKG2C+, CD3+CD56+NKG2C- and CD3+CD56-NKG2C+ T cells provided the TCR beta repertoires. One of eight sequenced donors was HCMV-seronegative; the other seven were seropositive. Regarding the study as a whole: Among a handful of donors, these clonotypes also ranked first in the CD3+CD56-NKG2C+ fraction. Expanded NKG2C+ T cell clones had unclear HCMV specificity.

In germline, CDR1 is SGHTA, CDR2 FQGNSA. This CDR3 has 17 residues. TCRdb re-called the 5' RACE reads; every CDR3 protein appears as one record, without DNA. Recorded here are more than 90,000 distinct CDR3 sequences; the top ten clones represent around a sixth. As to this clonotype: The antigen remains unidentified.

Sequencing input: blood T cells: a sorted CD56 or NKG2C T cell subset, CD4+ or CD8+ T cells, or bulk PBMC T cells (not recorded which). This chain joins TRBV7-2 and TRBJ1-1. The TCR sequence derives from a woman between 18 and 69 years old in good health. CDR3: CASSSGSAGLSNTEAFF.